This T cell receptor beta chain stems from a study of OX40 agonist ivuxolimab in advanced cancers. As for the study in general: Three patients, one with hepatocellular carcinoma and two with cutaneous melanoma, achieved partial responses. General observations from the study: Near-lowest levels of clonal expansion characterized partial responders at 0.1-3.0 mg/kg. Expanded clones tended on average to be more numerous among CD8+ T cells than CD4+.

Comment on this clone: The antigen is unknown.

Trimming stripped 9 bases from V and 1 base from J, with 15 bases between. The V gene's germline CDR1 is LNHDA and CDR2 SQIVND (reference sequence). The CDR3 spans 15 residues. Generated by immunoSEQ multiplex PCR, the TCRdb table keeps only in-frame clones and is missing some. The repertoire has 55,000 to 80,000 clones, about 90% of them found once; the top ten carry about 4.8%. The sequence came from an adult with an advanced solid tumor such as melanoma, head and neck, liver or kidney cancer. The chain combines TRBV19 with TRBJ2-2; the D gene is possibly TRBD2 (6 bases). Sequencing was performed on CD4+ or CD8+ T cells sorted from blood, taken in a trial of the OX40 agonist ivuxolimab. The CDR3 sequence is CASRWAGRNTGELFF. DNA for the CDR3: TGTGCCAGCCGATGGGCGGGGCGGAACACCGGGGAGCTGTTTTTT.